This TCR beta chain was profiled in a study of patients and donors after allogeneic stem cell transplantation. Germline V gene data show CDR1 as SGHRS and CDR2 as YFSETQ. V was pared by 5 bases and J by 3 bases, with 4 bases of the junction left unmatched. The CDR3 covers 13 residues. TCRdb recomputed calls from the RT-PCR reads with MiXCR, one row per CDR3 protein. This sample has approximately 200,000 distinct CDR3 sequences, with 35% to 45% found just once. This clonotype was seen a few times. This TCR derives from a human donor who was either an allogeneic HSCT recipient or a stem cell or donor lymphocyte infusion donor (not recorded which). It is not recorded whose cells these are; they may come from a transplant donor. The gene calls are TRBV5-1 and TRBJ1-2; 7 nucleotides align to TRBD1. The sequencing sample was made of blood, either unsorted or a sorted T cell fraction (not recorded which). CDR3 coding DNA: TGCGCCAGCAGGCCCCAGGGGGACTATGGCTACACCTTC. It specifies CASRPQGDYGYTF.